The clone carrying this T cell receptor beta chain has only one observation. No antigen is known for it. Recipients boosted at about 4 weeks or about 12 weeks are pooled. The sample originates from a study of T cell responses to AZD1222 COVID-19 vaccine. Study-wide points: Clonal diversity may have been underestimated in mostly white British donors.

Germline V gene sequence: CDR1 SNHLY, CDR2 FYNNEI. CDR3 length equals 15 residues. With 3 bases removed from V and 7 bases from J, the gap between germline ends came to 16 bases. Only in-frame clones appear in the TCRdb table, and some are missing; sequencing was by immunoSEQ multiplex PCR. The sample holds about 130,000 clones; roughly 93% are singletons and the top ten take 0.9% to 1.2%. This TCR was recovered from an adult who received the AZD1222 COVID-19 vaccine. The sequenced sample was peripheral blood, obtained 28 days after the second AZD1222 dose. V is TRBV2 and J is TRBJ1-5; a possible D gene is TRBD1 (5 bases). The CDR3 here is CASSEHRPEGQPQHF. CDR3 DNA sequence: TGTGCCAGCAGTGAGCACAGGCCAGAAGGGCAGCCCCAGCATTTT. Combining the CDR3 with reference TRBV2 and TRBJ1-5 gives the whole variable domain EPEVTQTPSHQVTQMGQEVILRCVPISNHLYFYWYRQILGQKVEFLVSFYNNEISEKSEIFDDQFSVERPDGSNFTLKIRSTKLEDSAMYFCASSEHRPEGQPQHFGDGTRLSIL.